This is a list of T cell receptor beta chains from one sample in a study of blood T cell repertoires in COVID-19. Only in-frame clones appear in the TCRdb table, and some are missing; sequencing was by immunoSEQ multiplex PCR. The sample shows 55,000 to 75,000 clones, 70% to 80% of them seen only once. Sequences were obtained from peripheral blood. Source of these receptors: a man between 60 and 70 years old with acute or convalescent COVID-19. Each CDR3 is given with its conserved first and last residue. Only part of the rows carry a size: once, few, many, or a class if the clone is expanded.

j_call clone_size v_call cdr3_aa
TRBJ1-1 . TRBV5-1 CASSSPGNWNTEAFF
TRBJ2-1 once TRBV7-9 CASSLGGGRAYHEQFF
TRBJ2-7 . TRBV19 CASSIREGSYEQYF
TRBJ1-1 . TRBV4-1 CASSQAVNTEAFF
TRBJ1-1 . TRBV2 CASRTGTGEAFF
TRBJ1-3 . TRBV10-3 CATGTGGVRAGNTIYF
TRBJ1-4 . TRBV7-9 CASSLNTLPGEKLFF
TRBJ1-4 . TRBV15 CATSREKRDLEKLFF
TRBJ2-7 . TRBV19 CASSIPTGTSSYEQYF
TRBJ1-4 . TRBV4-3 CASSLQGQGRKLFF
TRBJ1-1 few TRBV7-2 CASIRGWRGEAEAFF
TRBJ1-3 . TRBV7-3 CASSLLVGGHSGNTIYF
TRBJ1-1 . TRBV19 CASSIAAGRTEAFF
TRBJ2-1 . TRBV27 CASSFATGIYNEQFF
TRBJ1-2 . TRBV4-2 CASSQDSGTGGNYGYTF
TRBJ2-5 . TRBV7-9 CASSLTDGLAETQYF
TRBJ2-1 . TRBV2 CASRTGGGPQTAQFF
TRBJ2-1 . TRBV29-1 CSVDPGLAGVINEQFF
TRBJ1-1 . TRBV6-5 CASRPRLRGNTEAFF
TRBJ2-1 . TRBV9 CASSVGTSGYNEQFF
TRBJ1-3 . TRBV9 CASSVASSGNTIYF
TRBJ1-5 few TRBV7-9 CASSLGDLSLDQPQHF